The 6 T cell receptor beta chains presented below share a single source sample, sequenced in a study of human T cells and chemical hapten exposure. TCRdb fed the RACE reads into MiXCR, producing one record per CDR3 protein. The profile shows 60,000 to 65,000 distinct CDR3 sequences, more than 9.5% of them singletons. This sample's time point: patch test 3, about 24 weeks after DPC sensitization. Treatment reported: therapeutic diphenylcyclopropenone sensitization with weekly scalp DPC. The input for sequencing was whole blood, taken in connection with sensitization to the hapten diphenylcyclopropenone (DPC). The receptors originated from a woman in her 30s with alopecia areata. Some clones in this sample may be carry-over from other donors' samples.

This clonotype was observed a handful of times. The chain is built from TRBV20-1 and TRBJ2-1; D not certain. The V and J ends lost 1 base and 0 bases respectively, with 7 bases between them. Germline CDR1 reads DFQATT; CDR2 reads SNEGSKA (reference sequence). The CDR3 is 14 residues long. The CDR3 protein is CSARGQNSYNEQFF. The CDR3 bases are TGCAGTGCTAGAGGGCAGAACTCCTACAATGAGCAGTTCTTC.

The V call is TRBV7-9, the J call TRBJ2-3; no clear D. The V end was cut by 2 bases, the J end by 8 bases, with 5 bases between. Germline loops: CDR1 SEHNR, CDR2 FQNEAQ (reference sequence). This CDR3 is 11 amino acids long. The CDR3 bases are TGTGCCAGCAGCTTAACGCGTACGCAGTATTTT. It translates to CASSLTRTQYF.

This clonotype was seen ten or more times. This chain uses TRBV7-2 with TRBJ2-7; TRBD1 matches at 7 bases. This CDR3 region has 15 residues. Germline V lookup: CDR1 SGHTA, CDR2 FQGNSA. Trimming took 2 bases from V and 5 from J; bases not matched to a gene: 9. CDR3 sequence (DNA): TGTGCCAGCAGCTTACTTATCAGGGGGAGCGACGAGCAGTACTTC. Encoded protein: CASSLLIRGSDEQYF.

This clonotype was recorded at least ten times. The rearrangement joins TRBV29-1 to TRBJ1-3; the D is unclear. The CDR3 contains 14 residues. Germline CDR1 reads SQVTM; CDR2 reads ANQGSEA. The ends were cut back, 0 bases at V and 4 bases at J, with 10 bases in the middle. The CDR3 sequence is CSVEDYGKGNTIYF. DNA for the CDR3: TGCAGCGTTGAAGATTACGGCAAAGGAAACACCATATATTTT.

This clonotype was observed a handful of times. This chain connects TRBV4-3 to TRBJ1-1; the D gene is possibly TRBD1 (5 bases). The CDR3 runs to 14 residues. CDR1 is LGHNA, CDR2 YSLEER, per germline. V lost 1 base, J lost 3 bases, and 9 bases lay in between. DNA for the CDR3: TGCGCCAGCAGCCAAGCCTTAGGGGACACTGAAGCTTTCTTT. Translating it yields CASSQALGDTEAFF.

J is TRBJ2-1 and V is TRBV2; no reliable D call. Between the trimmed V and J ends, which lost 6 bases and 7 bases, there was a span of 13 bases. Germline V lookup: CDR1 SNHLY, CDR2 FYNNEI. CDR3 length: 13 residues. CDR3 coding DNA: TGTGCCAGCAGCAGTTCTACTACAAATGAGCAGTTCTTC. Translating gives CASSSSTTNEQFF.